The next 13 T cell receptor beta chains were all read from a single sample in a study of blood T cells in healthy people across ages (dated by TCRdb to about 2015). Receptor libraries were prepared by 5' RACE. Sequencing instrument: Illumina HiSeq 2500. A second about 7 to 11 cycle PCR used a sample-barcoded 5' primer and a J-beta primer mix. The raw public data were reprocessed by TCRdb itself: fastp quality trimming at Q25, MiXCR clonotype calling, in-frame beta chains only. Each CDR3 protein gets just one entry, which takes the most common genes and DNA from the rows behind it. The sample table holds hundreds of thousands of distinct CDR3 sequences, of which roughly 44% were seen once. The ten largest make up about 19% of the sample. The sample taken for sequencing was blood. Every receptor here comes from a man aged 60 to 69 in good health.

The chain combines TRBV5-6 with TRBJ1-4, with TRBD1 as a possible D gene (5 bases). The germline gives CDR1 SGHDT, CDR2 YYEEEE. Trimming removed 4 bases at V and 16 bases at J, with 20 bases between. CDR3 length: 13 amino acids. CDR3 in amino acids: CASSSRDSSKGFF. The CDR3 nucleotides read TGTGCCAGCAGCAGCCGGGACTCTTCTAAAGGGTTTTTT.

The chain is built from TRBV27 and TRBJ1-2, with a tentative D call TRBD1 (6 bases). CDR3 length: 15 amino acids. The germline V and J ends were trimmed by 0 bases and 6 bases, with 14 bases remaining between them. In germline, CDR1 is MNHEY, CDR2 SMNVEV (reference sequence). The chain's CDR3 is CASSLSNLAGDGYTF. CDR3 DNA sequence: TGTGCCAGCAGTTTATCGAACCTTGCAGGGGATGGCTACACCTTC.

The chain combines TRBV10-2 with TRBJ2-3; the D is unclear. This CDR3 is built from 15 residues. The germline V and J ends were trimmed by 6 bases and 0 bases, with 13 bases remaining between them. Looked up from germline, CDR1 is WSHSY and CDR2 is SAAADI. For the CDR3, the DNA is TGCGCCAGCAGAGTTTTAAATACTAGCACAGATACGCAGTATTTT. It encodes CASRVLNTSTDTQYF.

The chain joins TRBV27 to TRBJ2-1; 8 bases align to TRBD2. The CDR3 spans 13 residues. Losses at the gene ends were 1 base for V and 10 bases for J; bases not matched to a gene: 3. Germline V gene data show CDR1 as MNHEY and CDR2 as SMNVEV (reference sequence). Here the CDR3 reads CASSLLGGGEQFF. CDR3 nucleotide sequence: TGTGCCAGCAGTTTATTAGGCGGGGGGGAGCAGTTCTTC.

This clonotype appeared a single time. Here the CDR3 DNA reads TGTGCCAGCAGGGGACAGGCATACAATGAGCAGTACTTC. Translated: CASRGQAYNEQYF. V gene TRBV2 combines with J gene TRBJ2-5; 8 bases are shared with TRBD1. Germline CDR1 and CDR2: SNHLY and FYNNEI. J lost 11 bases, V lost 6 bases, and 11 bases had no gene match. The CDR3 sequence is 13 residues long. Combining the CDR3 with reference TRBV2 and TRBJ2-5 gives the whole variable domain EPEVTQTPSHQVTQMGQEVILRCVPISNHLYFYWYRQILGQKVEFLVSFYNNEISEKSEIFDDQFSVERPDGSNFTLKIRSTKLEDSAMYFCASRGQAYNEQYFGPGTRLLVL.

This chain links TRBV12-3 or TRBV12-4 with TRBJ1-5; tentatively, D is TRBD1 (5 bases). Trimming left V 6 bases short and J 0 bases short, with 9 bases between. The CDR3 covers 14 residues. The CDR3 spells CASRGAHSNQPQHF. The CDR3 nucleotides are TGTGCCAGCAGAGGGGCTCATAGCAATCAGCCCCAGCATTTT.

The chain recombines TRBV3-1 with TRBJ2-3, with D possibly TRBD2 on 6 matching bases. V dropped 5 bases and J dropped 2 bases, with 14 bases sitting between them. This CDR3 contains 15 residues. In germline, CDR1 is LGHDT, CDR2 YNNKEL (reference sequence). Here the CDR3 reads CASSWTTTATDTQYF. CDR3 bases: TGTGCCAGCAGCTGGACTACCACGGCCACAGATACGCAGTATTTT.

The chain links TRBV20-1 to TRBJ2-1, with 7 bases identical to TRBD1. CDR1 and CDR2 (germline): DFQATT, SNEGSKA (reference sequence). The V and J ends lost 5 bases and 7 bases, in that order; junction bases with no gene match: 11. The CDR3 covers 14 residues. CDR3: CSAGHRGRLNEQFF. The DNA of the CDR3 is TGCAGTGCTGGACACAGGGGCCGCCTGAATGAGCAGTTCTTC.

The chain is built from TRBV7-2 and TRBJ2-3; D may be TRBD2 (6 bases). From germline, CDR1 is SGHTA and CDR2 FQGNSA. The V end was cut by 1 base, the J end by 10 bases, with 18 bases between. The CDR3 contains 15 residues. This CDR3 reads CASSLGDWHQNPQYF. The CDR3 nucleotides read TGTGCCAGCAGCTTAGGGGACTGGCATCAGAATCCGCAGTATTTT.

This clonotype turned up a few times. The chain uses TRBV11-3 and TRBJ2-5; perhaps TRBD2 as D (5 bases). Per the germline V gene, CDR1 is SGHNT and CDR2 is YENEEA. This CDR3 region has 14 residues. V lost 5 bases, J lost 9 bases, and 19 bases lay in between. CDR3 sequence reads: CASSPPKRPGAQYF. The CDR3 DNA reads TGTGCCAGCAGCCCCCCGAAGCGGCCCGGGGCCCAGTACTTC.

There are a few counts of this clonotype. The chain combines TRBV7-2 with TRBJ1-1, with D unresolved. Between the trimmed V and J ends, which lost 0 bases and 5 bases, there was a span of 19 bases. The CDR3 spans 17 residues. Germline V gene sequence: CDR1 SGHTA, CDR2 FQGNSA. The DNA for the CDR3 is TGTGCCAGCAGCTTAGCGGACGGGCAGGCCGTGGGTACTGAAGCTTTCTTT. The encoded protein is CASSLADGQAVGTEAFF.

V usage is TRBV4-1 and J usage is TRBJ2-3; D is unclear. Germline CDR1 reads MGHRA; CDR2 reads YSYEKL. V dropped 0 bases and J dropped 4 bases, with 17 bases sitting between them. This CDR3 comprises 17 residues. CDR3 DNA sequence: TGCGCCAGCAGCCAAGATCCCTTTCCAGGAAACTCAGATACGCAGTATTTT. It encodes CASSQDPFPGNSDTQYF.

Only one count was recorded for this clonotype. At one end the junction does not follow the germline gene, possibly because of a read error. The chain recombines TRBV28 with TRBJ1-5; D unresolved. Germline V CDR1 and CDR2: MDHEN, SYDVKM. The CDR3 length is 15 residues. DNA of the CDR3: TGTGCCGGCAGTTTACTGAGGTATAGCAATCAGCCCCAGCATTTT. Protein product: CAGSLLRYSNQPQHF.